One sample yielded the 25 T cell receptor beta chains listed below, sequenced in a study of regulatory T cells in long-lasting Graves disease. Library construction for TCR beta used iRepertoire HTBI primers and Arm-PCR of CDR3 regions. A single record per CDR3 protein comes from TCRdb applying MiXCR to the multiplex PCR reads. The repertoire includes 310,000 or so distinct CDR3 sequences, approximately 20% of them detected once, and approximately 53% sits in the top ten. Documented time point: persistent/refractory GD, antithyroid drugs over 5 years with positive TRAb. The TCR library was prepared using RNA isolated from PBMCs. Sequencing used peripheral blood mononuclear cells (PBMCs), obtained when the disease was refractory, from a patient treated with antithyroid drugs. These receptors were obtained from a female donor with Graves disease.

A word on this clonotype: One end of the junction fails to match germline, which may point to a read error. This chain connects TRBV11-2 to TRBJ1-3; D is unclear. Germline assignment: CDR1 SGHAT and CDR2 FQNNGV. This CDR3 is built from 16 residues. The CDR3 reads CASSQDLGFAGNTIYF. CDR3 coding DNA: TGCGCCAGCAGCCAAGATTTGGGTTTTGCTGGAAACACCATATATTTT.

The genes are TRBV12-3 or TRBV12-4 and TRBJ1-5; D is unresolved. The germline V and J ends were trimmed by 1 base and 12 bases, with 13 bases remaining between them. CDR3 size: 13 residues. The CDR3 spells CASSLESWGGQHF. As DNA, the CDR3 is TGTGCCAGCAGTTTAGAATCGTGGGGAGGCCAGCATTTT.

In this sample, this clonotype turned up a few times. V gene TRBV20-1 combines with J gene TRBJ2-7; D remains ambiguous. The CDR3 consists of 16 residues. The V end was cut by 1 base, the J end by 1 base, with 17 bases between. Germline CDR1 is DFQATT and CDR2 is SNEGSKA (reference sequence). CDR3 DNA: TGCAGTGCTAGAGGCCCTCGTCCGGAAGGATCCTACGAGCAGTACTTC. Encoded protein: CSARGPRPEGSYEQYF.

This clonotype came up many times. The chain uses TRBV28 and TRBJ2-5, with D tentatively TRBD2 (7 bases). CDR3 length: 14 amino acids. V lost 7 bases and J lost 2, with 14 bases in between. Looked up from germline, CDR1 is MDHEN and CDR2 is SYDVKM. The CDR3, as DNA: TGTGCCAGCACCGTAGGGGGGGGTCAAGAGACCCAGTACTTC. This codes for CASTVGGGQETQYF.

As for this clonotype: Given a much more abundant clone one base away, this may be a read error. CDR3 protein: CASSVSGQDFVEQYF. In DNA, the CDR3 is TGTGCCAGCAGTGTGTCAGGACAGGATTTTGTCGAGCAGTACTTC. The chain joins TRBV12-3 or TRBV12-4 to TRBJ2-7, with TRBD1 matching 7 bases. The CDR3 covers 15 residues. The V and J ends lost 5 bases and 6 bases, in that order; junction bases with no gene match: 13.

This chain joins TRBV4-2 and TRBJ2-2; D is uncertain. Trimming shortened V by 1 base and J by 6 bases, and 6 bases separated the two germline ends. CDR1 and CDR2 from the germline V gene are LGHNA and YNFKEQ. The length of the CDR3 is 13 residues. The CDR3 DNA is TGTGCCAGCAGCCAAGCAGGTCCCGGGGAGCTGTTTTTT. This codes for CASSQAGPGELFF.

This clonotype was recorded at least ten times. The chain couples TRBV6-1 to TRBJ1-4, with D possibly being TRBD1 (5 bases). The CDR3 loop spans 14 amino acids. CDR1 is MNHNS and CDR2 is SASEGT in the germline V gene. V lost 10 bases, J lost 4 bases, and 16 bases lay in between. The CDR3 DNA is TGTGCCACCTCCGGGGGGAGCTTTAATGAAAAACTGTTTTTT. Translated, it gives CATSGGSFNEKLFF.

The sample holds a few counts of this clonotype. A much larger clone is a single base away; this may be a read error. This CDR3 fails to terminate in the conserved phenylalanine or tryptophan, so it likely reflects a read error. This chain connects TRBV20-1 to TRBJ1-2; possible D gene TRBD1, 6 bases. Trimming pared 6 bases from V and 8 bases from J, leaving 19 bases between. The CDR3 is 13 residues long. CDR1 is DFQATT and CDR2 is SNEGSKA in the germline V gene (reference sequence). The CDR3 loop is CSAPTRQARGYTV. The CDR3 DNA sequence: TGCAGTGCCCCCACCCGACAGGCGAGAGGCTACACCGTC.

This clonotype was counted at least ten times. The chain carries TRBV7-2 and TRBJ1-1, with a weak D call TRBD1 (5 bases). This CDR3 contains 15 residues. From germline, CDR1 is SGHTA and CDR2 FQGNSA. V was cut by 1 base and J by 1 base, with 10 bases left in between. CDR3 amino acids: CASSLVLGANTEAFF. CDR3 in DNA: TGTGCCAGCAGCTTAGTACTAGGGGCGAACACTGAAGCTTTCTTT.

V usage is TRBV27 and J usage is TRBJ2-5; TRBD2 agrees at 7 bases. This CDR3 has 15 amino acids. V lost 5 bases to trimming and J lost 5 bases; unmatched junction nucleotides: 11. Germline CDR1 and CDR2: MNHEY and SMNVEV (reference sequence). This chain's CDR3 is CASSPGGSGRETQYF. The CDR3 bases are TGTGCCAGCAGTCCGGGGGGATCCGGAAGGGAGACCCAGTACTTC.

This clonotype was observed many times. The genes are TRBV12-3 or TRBV12-4 and TRBJ1-2; TRBD1 is a possible D gene (5 bases). Trimming shortened V by 5 bases and J by 4 bases, and 11 bases separated the two germline ends. The CDR3 is 13 amino acids. CDR3 sequence reads: CASSNGAFYGYTF. The CDR3 nucleotides are TGTGCCAGCAGTAACGGGGCTTTCTATGGCTACACCTTC.

This chain joins TRBV7-8 and TRBJ2-7, with 7 bases that match TRBD2. Per the germline V gene, CDR1 is SGHVS and CDR2 is FQNEAQ. This CDR3 is built from 17 residues. Trimming at V came to 1 base and at J to 3 bases, leaving 12 bases not matched to a gene. CDR3 sequence (DNA): TGTGCCAGCAGCTTAGGGGGAGGGAGGGGTAACCGCTACGAGCAGTACTTC. Translated: CASSLGGGRGNRYEQYF.

This clonotype has at least ten counts. This chain uses TRBV5-8 with TRBJ1-1; a possible D gene is TRBD1 (5 bases). The V end was cut by 3 bases, the J end by 1 base, with 7 bases between. This CDR3 spans 13 amino acids. Germline V gene sequence: CDR1 SGHTS, CDR2 YDEGEE. The CDR3, as DNA: TGTGCCAGCAGCTGGGGGGGGAACACTGAAGCTTTCTTT. Encoded protein: CASSWGGNTEAFF.

V and J are TRBV6-1 and TRBJ2-7; a weak D match, TRBD1 (6 bases). Trimming stripped 7 bases from V and 5 bases from J, with 18 bases between. This CDR3 spans 14 amino acids. Per the germline V gene, CDR1 is MNHNS and CDR2 is SASEGT. The CDR3 protein is CASTETGNYDEQYF. CDR3 nucleotides: TGTGCCAGCACCGAAACAGGGAACTATGACGAGCAGTACTTC.

V gene TRBV4-2 combines with J gene TRBJ2-7; TRBD2 matches 10 bases. Germline V gene data show CDR1 as LGHNA and CDR2 as YNFKEQ. This CDR3 is 16 amino acids long. J was trimmed by 2 bases and V by 0 bases; bases with no gene match: 4. CDR3 DNA: TGTGCCAGCAGCCAAGAAAGTCTAGCGGGAGCCTACGAGCAGTACTTC. This translates into CASSQESLAGAYEQYF.

This clonotype has at least ten counts. V is TRBV6-5 and J is TRBJ1-2; no clear D gene. V lost 0 bases, J lost 8 bases, and 28 bases lay in between. The CDR3 extends over 19 amino acids. Germline assignment: CDR1 MNHEY and CDR2 SVGAGI. DNA of the CDR3: TGTGCCAGCAGTTACTCACCTCAGACTTATCGCCAAGCTGAGATGGGCTACACCTTC. Protein sequence: CASSYSPQTYRQAEMGYTF.

This clonotype was seen only a few times. V usage is TRBV28 and J usage is TRBJ1-6; no clear D gene. This CDR3 comprises 12 residues. Trimming took 6 bases from V and 6 from J, leaving 6 bases between them. CDR1 is MDHEN, CDR2 SYDVKM, per germline. The CDR3 spells CASRQINSPLHF. CDR3 coding DNA: TGTGCCAGCAGACAGATTAATTCACCCCTCCACTTT.

The rearrangement links TRBV5-1 to TRBJ1-1; 8 bases are shared with TRBD1. CDR1 SGHRS and CDR2 YFSETQ come from the germline V gene. With V trimmed by 4 bases and J by 3 bases, 8 bases remained unmatched. The CDR3 runs to 15 residues. CDR3 sequence: CASSPNQGQDTEAFF. The CDR3 nucleotides read TGCGCCAGCAGCCCGAACCAGGGACAGGACACTGAAGCTTTCTTT.

Many counts were recorded for this clonotype. The chain recombines TRBV30 with TRBJ2-4, with D uncertain. The CDR3 runs 13 residues. V was cut by 4 bases and J by 1 base, with 8 bases left in between. CDR1 and CDR2 from the germline V gene are GTSNPN and SVGIG (reference sequence). This CDR3 reads CAWTGAAKNIQYF. The CDR3 DNA reads as TGTGCCTGGACTGGCGCGGCCAAAAACATTCAGTACTTC.

This clonotype was seen at least ten times. The rearrangement joins TRBV12-3 or TRBV12-4 to TRBJ1-1; D might be TRBD1 (6 bases). Deletions cut 7 bases from V and 5 bases from J, with 14 bases between. The CDR3 totals 13 residues. The CDR3 loop is CASTQGIGTEAFF. The CDR3 bases are TGTGCCAGCACCCAGGGGATAGGAACTGAAGCTTTCTTT.

V gene TRBV29-1 combines with J gene TRBJ2-3; 12 bases match TRBD2. Germline V gene lookup returns CDR1 SQVTM and CDR2 ANQGSEA. This CDR3 spans 17 amino acids. The J segment lost 0 bases and the V segment lost 4 bases, leaving 8 bases of the junction unmatched. This CDR3 is CSVGLYGTSGSTDTQYF. The CDR3 nucleotides read TGCAGCGTTGGATTGTACGGGACTAGCGGGAGCACAGATACGCAGTATTTT.

This clonotype was counted at least ten times. The V call is TRBV28, the J call TRBJ2-7, with 9 bases aligning to TRBD1. CDR3 length equals 13 residues. With 7 bases clipped from V and 4 bases from J, the junction kept 5 bases outside the gene matches. CDR1 is MDHEN and CDR2 is SYDVKM in the germline V gene. The CDR3: CASTLTGGYEQYF. DNA of the CDR3: TGTGCCAGCACCCTGACAGGGGGTTACGAGCAGTACTTC. Full variable domain (missing parts from reference TRBV28 and TRBJ2-7): DVKVTQSSRYLVKRTGEKVFLECVQDMDHENMFWYRQDPGLGLRLIYFSYDVKMKEKGDIPEGYSVSREKKERFSLILESASTNQTSMYLCASTLTGGYEQYFGPGTRLTVT.

Notes on this clonotype: At one end, the junction sequence differs from germline, possibly due to a read error. The V call is TRBV11-2, the J call TRBJ1-2, with D hard to call. Looked up from germline, CDR1 is SGHAT and CDR2 is FQNNGV. This CDR3 has 13 residues. The CDR3 DNA follows: TGCGCCAGCAGCCAGAGTCTAGTGTATGGCTACACCTTC. It yields the protein CASSQSLVYGYTF.

This clonotype has more than one count but fewer than ten. The chain links TRBV13 to TRBJ2-2, with 12 bases lining up with TRBD1. CDR1 is PRHDT and CDR2 is FYEKMQ in the germline V gene (reference sequence). The CDR3 sequence is 18 residues long. The V segment lost 3 bases and the J segment 6 bases; nucleotides outside the gene matches: 11. The CDR3 DNA reads as TGTGCCAGCAGCTTCTCAACCGGGACAGGGGGCGTCGCCGGGGAGCTGTTTTTT. This gives the protein CASSFSTGTGGVAGELFF.

This clonotype showed up just a few times. This rearrangement joins TRBV6-1 to TRBJ2-7; D ambiguous. The CDR3 runs 11 residues. In germline, CDR1 is MNHNS, CDR2 SASEGT. V was shortened by 6 bases and J by 4 bases, with 7 bases between the two germline ends. The chain's CDR3 is CASRRHYEQYF. The CDR3 DNA is TGTGCCAGCAGACGCCATTACGAGCAGTACTTC.